Listed here are 8 T cell receptor beta chains from one sample, sequenced in a study of CD8 T cells in ankylosing spondylitis. These receptors are not linked to any known antigen. Study-level results: Typical of ankylosing spondylitis blood, it appeared, was a TCR beta motif of seven to nine highly homologous variants.

TCRdb reprocessed the 5' RACE reads with MiXCR, giving one entry per CDR3 protein. In the table there are hundreds of thousands of distinct CDR3 sequences, approximately 10% of which are singletons. The sample comprised blood, either unsorted or a sorted T cell fraction (not recorded which). These TCRs come from a male donor with ankylosing spondylitis.

The genes are TRBV7-2 and TRBJ2-7; TRBD1 might be the D (6 bases). CDR1 and CDR2 from the germline V gene are SGHTA and FQGNSA. The V and J ends lost 6 bases and 6 bases respectively, with 18 bases between them. The CDR3 has 14 amino acids. The DNA for the CDR3 is TGTGCCAGCAGGATCAACAGGGAGACCGGCGAGCAGTACTTC. Encoded protein: CASRINRETGEQYF.

There are a few counts of this clonotype. This chain joins TRBV5-1 and TRBJ1-2; 7 nucleotides match TRBD1. Germline V gives CDR1 SGHRS, CDR2 YFSETQ. J was trimmed by 4 bases and V by 0 bases; bases with no gene match: 3. This CDR3 has 14 amino acids. The CDR3 nucleotides are TGCGCCAGCAGCTTGGACAGGGGAGGCTATGGCTACACCTTC. Its translation is CASSLDRGGYGYTF.

As for this clonotype: The junction and the germline gene differ at one end; a read error may be behind it. The rearrangement uses TRBV20-1 and TRBJ1-5, with 8 bases aligning to TRBD1. Germline CDR1 DFQATT, CDR2 SNEGSKA (reference sequence). This CDR3 contains 16 residues. CDR3 sequence (DNA): TGCTGTGCTAGTGGGAGGGACAGGCGCTACAATCAGCCCCAGCATTTT. As protein: CCASGRDRRYNQPQHF.

The J gene is TRBJ2-2, the V gene TRBV29-1; D is possibly TRBD1 (6 bases). Germline CDR1 and CDR2: SQVTM and ANQGSEA. The V end lost 6 bases, the J end lost 7 bases, and 18 bases lay between the germline ends. The CDR3 spans 14 residues. The CDR3 coding sequence is TGCAGCGTCCACTACAGGGCGGGTGGCGGGGAGCTGTTTTTT. Encoded protein: CSVHYRAGGGELFF.

This clonotype has a handful of counts. V is TRBV29-1 and J is TRBJ1-1; D uncertain. Looked up from germline, CDR1 is SQVTM and CDR2 is ANQGSEA. This CDR3 contains 12 residues. The V end lost 7 bases, the J end lost 0 bases, and 9 bases lay between the germline ends. DNA for the CDR3: TGCAGCGCTTGTCTCGTGAACACTGAAGCTTTCTTT. Amino acid sequence: CSACLVNTEAFF. Combining the CDR3 with reference TRBV29-1 and TRBJ1-1 gives the whole variable domain SAVISQKPSRDICQRGTSLTIQCQVDSQVTMMFWYRQQPGQSLTLIATANQGSEATYESGFVIDKFPISRPNLTFSTLTVSNMSPEDSSIYLCSACLVNTEAFFGQGTRLTVV.

The V and J genes are TRBV6-5 and TRBJ1-2; no clear D. Germline V lookup: CDR1 MNHEY, CDR2 SVGAGI. This CDR3 comprises 16 residues. V was shortened by 0 bases and J by 0 bases, with 11 bases between the two germline ends. CDR3 protein: CASSYSAGSSNYGYTF. The CDR3 DNA reads as TGTGCCAGCAGTTACTCGGCGGGCTCCTCTAACTATGGCTACACCTTC.

Here the CDR3 reads CASQLAGHEQYF. As DNA, the CDR3 is TGTGCCAGCCAACTAGCTGGCCACGAGCAGTACTTC. The chain joins TRBV6-2 or TRBV6-3 to TRBJ2-7; tentatively, D is TRBD2 (6 bases). This CDR3 is built from 12 residues. Germline V lookup: CDR1 MNHEY, CDR2 SVGEGT. Deletions cut 8 bases from V and 5 bases from J, with 13 bases between.

This clonotype appeared many times. The genes are TRBV10-3 and TRBJ1-3, with TRBD1 as a possible D gene (5 bases). Trimming shortened V by 6 bases and J by 0 bases, and 12 bases separated the two germline ends. Germline assignment: CDR1 ENHRY and CDR2 SYGVKD. This CDR3 spans 15 amino acids. This CDR3 is CAISPQTGSGNTIYF. CDR3 DNA sequence: TGTGCCATCAGCCCACAAACAGGCTCTGGAAACACCATATATTTT.